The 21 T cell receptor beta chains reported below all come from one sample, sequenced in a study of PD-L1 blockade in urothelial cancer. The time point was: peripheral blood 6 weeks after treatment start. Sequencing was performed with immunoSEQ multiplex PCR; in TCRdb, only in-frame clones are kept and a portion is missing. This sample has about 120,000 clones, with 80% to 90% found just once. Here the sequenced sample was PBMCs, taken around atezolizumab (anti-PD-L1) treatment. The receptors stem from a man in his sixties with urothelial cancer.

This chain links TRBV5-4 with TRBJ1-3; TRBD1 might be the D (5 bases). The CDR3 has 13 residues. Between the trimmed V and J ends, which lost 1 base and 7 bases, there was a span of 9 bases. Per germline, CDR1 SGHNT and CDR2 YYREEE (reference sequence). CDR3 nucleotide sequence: TGTGCCAGCAGCTTGCGGGGGGTCAACACCATATATTTT. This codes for CASSLRGVNTIYF.

The CDR3 nucleotides read TGCGCCAGCAGCCAAGTGCAGGGTCAGCAGTACTTC. Its translation is CASSQVQGQQYF. V is TRBV4-1 and J is TRBJ2-7; the D gene is possibly TRBD1 (5 bases). Germline V gene lookup returns CDR1 MGHRA and CDR2 YSYEKL. CDR3 size: 12 residues. The V end lost 1 base, the J end lost 8 bases, and 9 bases lay between the germline ends.

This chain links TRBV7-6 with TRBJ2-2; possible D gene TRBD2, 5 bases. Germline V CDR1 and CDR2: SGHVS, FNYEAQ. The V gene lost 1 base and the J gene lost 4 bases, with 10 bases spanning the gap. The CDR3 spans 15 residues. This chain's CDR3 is CASSLGVRGTGELFF. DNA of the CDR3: TGTGCCAGCAGCTTAGGGGTCCGGGGCACCGGGGAGCTGTTTTTT.

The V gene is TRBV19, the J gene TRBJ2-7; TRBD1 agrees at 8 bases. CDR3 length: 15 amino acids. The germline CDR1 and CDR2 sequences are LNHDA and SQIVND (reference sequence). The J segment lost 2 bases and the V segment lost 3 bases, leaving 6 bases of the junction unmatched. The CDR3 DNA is TGTGCCAGTAGTATCGGACAGGGTGTCACCTACGAGCAGTACTTC. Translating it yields CASSIGQGVTYEQYF.

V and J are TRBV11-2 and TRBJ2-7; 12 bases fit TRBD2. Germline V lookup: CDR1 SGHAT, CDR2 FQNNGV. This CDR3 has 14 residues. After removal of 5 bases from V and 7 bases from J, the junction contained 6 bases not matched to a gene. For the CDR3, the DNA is TGTGCCAGCAGCCCTAGCGGGAGGGCCAGGGAGCAGTACTTC. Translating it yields CASSPSGRAREQYF.

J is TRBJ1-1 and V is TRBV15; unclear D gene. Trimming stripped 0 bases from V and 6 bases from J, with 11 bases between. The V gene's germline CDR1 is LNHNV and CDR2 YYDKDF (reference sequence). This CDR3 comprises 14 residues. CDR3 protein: CATSRERGFPEAFF. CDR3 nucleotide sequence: TGTGCCACCAGCAGAGAGAGAGGGTTCCCTGAAGCTTTCTTT.

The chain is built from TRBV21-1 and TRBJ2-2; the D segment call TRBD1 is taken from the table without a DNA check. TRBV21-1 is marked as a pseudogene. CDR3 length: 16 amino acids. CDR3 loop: CASSKGQLQNTGELFF. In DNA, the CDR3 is TGTGCCAGCAGCAAAGGACAGCTGCAAAACACCGGGGAGCTGTTTTTT.

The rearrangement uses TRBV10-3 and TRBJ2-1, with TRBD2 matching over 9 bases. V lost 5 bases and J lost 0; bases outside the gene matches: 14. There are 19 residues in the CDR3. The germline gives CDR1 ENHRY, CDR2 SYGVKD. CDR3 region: CAISNGLTSGTTSYNEQFF. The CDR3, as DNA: TGTGCCATCAGTAACGGTCTGACTAGCGGAACCACCTCCTACAATGAGCAGTTCTTC.

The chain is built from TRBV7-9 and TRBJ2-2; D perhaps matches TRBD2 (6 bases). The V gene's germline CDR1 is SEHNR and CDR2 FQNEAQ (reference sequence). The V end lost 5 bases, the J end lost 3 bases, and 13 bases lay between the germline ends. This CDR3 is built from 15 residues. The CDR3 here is CASSTAGSYTGELFF. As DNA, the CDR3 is TGTGCCAGCAGCACTGCGGGAAGCTACACCGGGGAGCTGTTTTTT. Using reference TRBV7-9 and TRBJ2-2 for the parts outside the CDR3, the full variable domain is DTGVSQNPRHKITKRGQNVTFRCDPISEHNRLYWYRQTLGQGPEFLTYFQNEAQLEKSRLLSDRFSAERPKGSFSTLEIQRTEQGDSAMYLCASSTAGSYTGELFFGEGSRLTVL.

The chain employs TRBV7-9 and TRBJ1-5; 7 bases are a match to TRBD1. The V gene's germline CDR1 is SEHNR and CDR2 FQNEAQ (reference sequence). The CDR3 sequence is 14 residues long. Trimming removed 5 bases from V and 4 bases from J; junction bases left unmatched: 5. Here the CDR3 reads CASSQGDTNQPQHF. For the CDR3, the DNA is TGTGCCAGCAGCCAGGGGGACACAAATCAGCCCCAGCATTTT.

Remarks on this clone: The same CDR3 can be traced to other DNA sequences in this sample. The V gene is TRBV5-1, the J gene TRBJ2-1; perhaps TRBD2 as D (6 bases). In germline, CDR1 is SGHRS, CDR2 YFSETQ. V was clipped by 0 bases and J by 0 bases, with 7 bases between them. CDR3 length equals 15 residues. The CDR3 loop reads CASSLDGGSYNEQFF. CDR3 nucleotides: TGCGCCAGCAGCTTGGACGGGGGCTCCTACAATGAGCAGTTCTTC.

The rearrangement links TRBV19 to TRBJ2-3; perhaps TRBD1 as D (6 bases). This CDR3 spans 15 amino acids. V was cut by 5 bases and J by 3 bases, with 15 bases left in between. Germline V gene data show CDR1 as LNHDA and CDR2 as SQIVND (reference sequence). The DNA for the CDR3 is TGTGCCAGTAGTGTGGACAGTTTGCTTACAGATACGCAGTATTTT. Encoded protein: CASSVDSLLTDTQYF.

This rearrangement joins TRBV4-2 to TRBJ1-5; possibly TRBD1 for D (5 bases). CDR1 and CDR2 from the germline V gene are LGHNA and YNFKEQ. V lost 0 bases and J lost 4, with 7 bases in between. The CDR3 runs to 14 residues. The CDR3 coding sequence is TGTGCCAGCAGCCAAGACGGGGGAAATCAGCCCCAGCATTTT. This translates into CASSQDGGNQPQHF.

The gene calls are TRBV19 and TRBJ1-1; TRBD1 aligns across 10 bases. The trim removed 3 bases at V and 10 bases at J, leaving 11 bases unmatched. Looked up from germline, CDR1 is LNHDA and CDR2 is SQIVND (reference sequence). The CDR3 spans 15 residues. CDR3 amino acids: CASSITWTGGTIAFF. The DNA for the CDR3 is TGTGCCAGTAGTATTACCTGGACAGGGGGTACCATAGCTTTCTTT.

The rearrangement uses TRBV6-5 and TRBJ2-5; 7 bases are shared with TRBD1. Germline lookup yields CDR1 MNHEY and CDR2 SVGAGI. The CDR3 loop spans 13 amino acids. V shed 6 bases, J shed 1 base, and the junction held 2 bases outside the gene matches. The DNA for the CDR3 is TGTGCCAGCAGGGGGACAGTCCAAGAGACCCAGTACTTC. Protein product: CASRGTVQETQYF.

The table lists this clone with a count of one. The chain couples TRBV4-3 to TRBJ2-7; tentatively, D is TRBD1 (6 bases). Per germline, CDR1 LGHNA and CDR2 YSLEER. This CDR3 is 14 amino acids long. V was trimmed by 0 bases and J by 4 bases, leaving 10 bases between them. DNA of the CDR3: TGCGCCAGCAGCCAAGATCAGGGGTCGTACGAGCAGTACTTC. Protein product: CASSQDQGSYEQYF.

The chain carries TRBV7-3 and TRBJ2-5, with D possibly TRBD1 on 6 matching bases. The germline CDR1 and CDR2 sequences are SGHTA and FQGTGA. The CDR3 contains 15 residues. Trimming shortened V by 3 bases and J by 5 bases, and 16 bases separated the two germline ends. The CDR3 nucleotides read TGTGCCAGCAGCTTTCCCTTCTTAGGGGGTGAGACCCAGTACTTC. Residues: CASSFPFLGGETQYF.

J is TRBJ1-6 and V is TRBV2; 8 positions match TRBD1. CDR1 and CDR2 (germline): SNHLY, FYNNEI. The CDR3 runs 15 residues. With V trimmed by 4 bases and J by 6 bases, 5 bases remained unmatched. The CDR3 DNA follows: TGTGCCAGCAGTGGCGGACAGGGACCTAATTCACCCCTCCACTTT. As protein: CASSGGQGPNSPLHF. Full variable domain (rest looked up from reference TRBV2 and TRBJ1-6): EPEVTQTPSHQVTQMGQEVILRCVPISNHLYFYWYRQILGQKVEFLVSFYNNEISEKSEIFDDQFSVERPDGSNFTLKIRSTKLEDSAMYFCASSGGQGPNSPLHFGNGTRLTVT.

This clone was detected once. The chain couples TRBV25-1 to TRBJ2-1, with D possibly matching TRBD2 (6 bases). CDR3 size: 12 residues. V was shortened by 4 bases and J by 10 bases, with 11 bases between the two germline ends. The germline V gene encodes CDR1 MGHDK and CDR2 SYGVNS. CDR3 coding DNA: TGTGCCAGCAGTGGACTAGTACGGGAGCAGTTCTTC. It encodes CASSGLVREQFF.

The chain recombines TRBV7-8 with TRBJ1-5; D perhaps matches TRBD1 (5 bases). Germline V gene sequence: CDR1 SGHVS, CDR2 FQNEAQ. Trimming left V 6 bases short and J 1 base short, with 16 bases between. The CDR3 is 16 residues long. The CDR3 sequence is CASSSATVLSNQPQHF. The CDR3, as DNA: TGTGCCAGCAGTTCAGCGACAGTCCTGAGCAATCAGCCCCAGCATTTT. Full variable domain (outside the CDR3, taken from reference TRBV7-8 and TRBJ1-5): GAGVSQSPRYKVAKRGQDVALRCDPISGHVSLFWYQQALGQGPEFLTYFQNEAQLDKSGLPSDRFFAERPEGSVSTLKIQRTQQEDSAVYLCASSSATVLSNQPQHFGDGTRLSIL.

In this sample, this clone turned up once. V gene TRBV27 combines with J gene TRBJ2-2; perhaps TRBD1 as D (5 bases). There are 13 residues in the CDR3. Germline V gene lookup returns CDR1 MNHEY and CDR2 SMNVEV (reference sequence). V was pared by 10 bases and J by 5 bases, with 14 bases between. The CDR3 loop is CATHGQLTGELFF. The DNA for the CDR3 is TGTGCCACCCACGGACAATTAACCGGGGAGCTGTTTTTT.